This entry features one T cell receptor beta chain sequence. Clones were read by immunoSEQ multiplex PCR, and TCRdb kept only the in-frame ones, dropping some. The sample has 85,000 to 100,000 clones; over 85% are singletons. This entry is derived from a study of T cell responses to AZD1222 COVID-19 vaccine. The length of the CDR3 is 13 residues. Germline CDR1 MDHEN, CDR2 SYDVKM. The V and J ends lost 7 bases and 8 bases respectively, with 17 bases between them. The V gene is TRBV28, the J gene TRBJ1-2; TRBD1 is a possible D gene (5 bases). The material sequenced was peripheral blood, taken on day 0 of AZD1222 vaccination. The clonotype was recovered from an adult in good health. The CDR3 region has the DNA TGTGCCAGCATCCCTGGGGGGATGTACGGCTACACCTTC. This gives the protein CASIPGGMYGYTF.